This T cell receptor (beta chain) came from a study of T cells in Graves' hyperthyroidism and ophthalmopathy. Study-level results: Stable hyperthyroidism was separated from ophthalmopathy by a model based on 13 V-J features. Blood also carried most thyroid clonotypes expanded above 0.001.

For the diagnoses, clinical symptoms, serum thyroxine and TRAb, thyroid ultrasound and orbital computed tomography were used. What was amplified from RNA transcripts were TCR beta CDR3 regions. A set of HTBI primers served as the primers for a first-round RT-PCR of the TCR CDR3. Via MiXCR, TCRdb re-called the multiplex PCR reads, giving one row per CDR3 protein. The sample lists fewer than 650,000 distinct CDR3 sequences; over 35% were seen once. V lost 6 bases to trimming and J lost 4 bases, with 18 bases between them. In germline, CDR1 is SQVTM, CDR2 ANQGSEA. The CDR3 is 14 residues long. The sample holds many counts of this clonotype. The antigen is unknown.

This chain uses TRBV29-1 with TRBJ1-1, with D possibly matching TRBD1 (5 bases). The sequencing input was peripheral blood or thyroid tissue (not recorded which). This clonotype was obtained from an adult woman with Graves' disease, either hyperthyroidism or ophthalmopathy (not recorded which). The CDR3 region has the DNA TGCAGCGTAGAACTCCGGGGCAGTTTCACTGAAGCTTTCTTT. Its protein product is CSVELRGSFTEAFF.